The rows below give T cell receptor beta chains drawn from one sample of a study of sequential checkpoint blockade in melanoma. Assay used: immunoSEQ multiplex PCR; TCRdb lists only in-frame clones, some missing. Among tens of thousands of clones, less than 75% were seen once, and the ten largest hold roughly a fifth. The sequences come from CD8+ T cells sorted from blood (inferred from file names), collected from a patient given nivolumab and ipilimumab in sequence. Receptors were obtained from a human donor with melanoma. Each CDR3 is given without its conserved first and last residue. The order of the fields is J gene, V gene, CDR3 protein.

j_gene: TRBJ1-2
v_gene: TRBV9
CDR3aa: ASSLRPLGTANYGYT

j_gene: TRBJ2-1
v_gene: TRBV7-8
CDR3aa: ASSGTGAGNEQF

j_gene: TRBJ2-7
v_gene: TRBV7-6
CDR3aa: ASSPGQLSYEQY

j_gene: TRBJ2-3
v_gene: TRBV6-1
CDR3aa: ASSEDFGQGPDTQY

j_gene: TRBJ2-7
v_gene: TRBV9
CDR3aa: ASSVGTGVNEQY

j_gene: TRBJ2-7
v_gene: TRBV4-3
CDR3aa: ASSQARGQAYEQY

j_gene: TRBJ1-1
v_gene: TRBV4-3
CDR3aa: ASSQDLLNTEAF

j_gene: TRBJ2-6
v_gene: TRBV9
CDR3aa: ASSAPPGTGKTRGANVLT

j_gene: TRBJ2-5
v_gene: TRBV9
CDR3aa: ASSVSGIQETQY

j_gene: TRBJ2-5
v_gene: TRBV7-3
CDR3aa: ASSFGGEETQY

j_gene: TRBJ2-5
v_gene: TRBV18
CDR3aa: ASSPDRENQETQY

j_gene: TRBJ2-1
v_gene: TRBV5-1
CDR3aa: ASSSWAGANNEQF

j_gene: TRBJ2-1
v_gene: TRBV7-9
CDR3aa: ASSATLDSYNEQF

j_gene: TRBJ2-1
v_gene: TRBV27
CDR3aa: ASSTSVGQTYNEQF

j_gene: TRBJ1-2
v_gene: TRBV7-2
CDR3aa: ASSFGGNYGYT

j_gene: TRBJ2-1
v_gene: TRBV7-6
CDR3aa: ASSFDRDNEQF

j_gene: TRBJ2-2
v_gene: TRBV2
CDR3aa: ASSSGVTGELF

j_gene: TRBJ1-1
v_gene: TRBV5-4
CDR3aa: ASSQAGTGYRRRAF

j_gene: TRBJ2-3
v_gene: TRBV5-6
CDR3aa: ASSWGTGPDTQY

j_gene: TRBJ2-2
v_gene: TRBV7-3
CDR3aa: ASRLNTGELF

j_gene: TRBJ1-2
v_gene: TRBV7-8
CDR3aa: ASTYSGSEGYT

j_gene: TRBJ2-5
v_gene: TRBV5-1
CDR3aa: ASSLDDSRETQY

j_gene: TRBJ1-2
v_gene: TRBV4-3
CDR3aa: ASSQDATGGHYGYT

j_gene: TRBJ2-1
v_gene: TRBV4-1
CDR3aa: ASSRALAGAYNEQF

j_gene: TRBJ2-1
v_gene: TRBV5-4
CDR3aa: ASSLGLAGAKNVQF

j_gene: TRBJ1-1
v_gene: TRBV6-1
CDR3aa: ASSEYLNTEAF

j_gene: TRBJ2-3
v_gene: TRBV10-3
CDR3aa: AISEAGTDTQY

j_gene: TRBJ2-3
v_gene: TRBV7-8
CDR3aa: ASSFSPAGSTDTQY

j_gene: TRBJ2-1
v_gene: TRBV27
CDR3aa: ASSLSTGRGYNEQF